What follows are 20 T cell receptor beta chains derived from one specimen sequenced in a study of cytomegalovirus exposure and HLA in healthy donors. Use of 60 Vbeta and 13 Jbeta primers characterized the PCR. Libraries were prepared by immunoSEQ multiplex PCR; TCRdb keeps only in-frame clonotypes and omits some of them. The sample holds 150,000 to 200,000 clones; over 70% are singletons and the top ten take 13% to 15%. Input material: PBMCs. All receptors derive from a woman between 40 and 50 years old in good health and CMV-seronegative.

DNA for the CDR3: TGTGCCAGCAGCTTAGAGTTCAGGGGGTCAGATACGCAGTATTTT. Translating gives CASSLEFRGSDTQYF. This chain connects TRBV11-1 to TRBJ2-3, with 7 bases that match TRBD1. CDR1 and CDR2 (germline): SGHAT, FQDESV (reference sequence). Trimming removed 1 base from V and 4 bases from J; junction bases left unmatched: 5. The CDR3 has 15 amino acids.

This chain connects TRBV12-5 to TRBJ2-5; perhaps TRBD1 as D (5 bases). Germline lookup yields CDR1 LGHNT and CDR2 FRNRAP. CDR3 length: 13 residues. Trimming shortened V by 7 bases and J by 7 bases, and 16 bases separated the two germline ends. The CDR3 DNA follows: TGTGCTAGTGCTCAGGGATCCCAGGGGACCCAGTACTTC. This encodes CASAQGSQGTQYF.

This chain links TRBV5-1 with TRBJ2-7; D remains unclear. Trimming removed 0 bases at V and 4 bases at J, with 17 bases between. Germline values: CDR1 SGHRS, CDR2 YFSETQ. This CDR3 comprises 16 residues. This CDR3 reads CASSLGSSTNAYEQYF. Written as DNA, the CDR3 is TGCGCCAGCAGCTTGGGTAGCTCTACGAACGCTTACGAGCAGTACTTC. Looking up the rest from reference TRBV5-1 and TRBJ2-7 gives the full variable domain: KAGVTQTPRYLIKTRGQQVTLSCSPISGHRSVSWYQQTPGQGLQFLFEYFSETQRNKGNFPGRFSGRQFSNSRSEMNVSTLELGDSALYLCASSLGSSTNAYEQYFGPGTRLTVT.

The chain is built from TRBV4-1 and TRBJ2-3; no clear D gene. The CDR3 runs 12 residues. Trimming cost V 5 bases and J 6 bases, with 9 bases left between them. Looked up from germline, CDR1 is MGHRA and CDR2 is YSYEKL. CDR3 residues: CASSLRSDTQYF. CDR3 in DNA: TGCGCCAGCAGCTTACGGTCCGATACGCAGTATTTT.

The chain is built from TRBV2 and TRBJ2-5; 7 positions match TRBD2. The CDR3 is 17 residues long. Trimming at V came to 6 bases and at J to 4 bases, leaving 17 bases not matched to a gene. The V gene's germline CDR1 is SNHLY and CDR2 FYNNEI. The CDR3 reads CASRVSLLARGGETQYF. As DNA, the CDR3 is TGTGCCAGCAGGGTTTCTCTCCTAGCGCGCGGGGGAGAGACCCAGTACTTC. Looking up the rest from reference TRBV2 and TRBJ2-5 gives the full variable domain: EPEVTQTPSHQVTQMGQEVILRCVPISNHLYFYWYRQILGQKVEFLVSFYNNEISEKSEIFDDQFSVERPDGSNFTLKIRSTKLEDSAMYFCASRVSLLARGGETQYFGPGTRLLVL.

This chain connects TRBV7-9 to TRBJ2-3, with 7 nucleotides matching TRBD2. The CDR3 length is 17 residues. The J segment lost 4 bases and the V segment lost 5 bases, leaving 15 bases of the junction unmatched. In germline, CDR1 is SEHNR, CDR2 FQNEAQ (reference sequence). The CDR3 is CASSPGLVLSGADTQYF. The CDR3 DNA sequence: TGTGCCAGCAGCCCCGGACTGGTCTTGAGCGGGGCAGATACGCAGTATTTT.

The chain is built from TRBV21-1 and TRBJ1-1; TRBD1 is the table's D call and was not checked against the DNA. TRBV21-1 is given as a pseudogene. This CDR3 is built from 17 residues. The CDR3 loop is CASSKRAHREMNTEAFF. In DNA, the CDR3 is TGTGCCAGCAGCAAACGGGCCCACAGGGAAATGAACACTGAAGCTTTCTTT.

The chain links TRBV2 to TRBJ1-6; tentatively, D is TRBD1 (5 bases). Trimming removed 3 bases at V and 9 bases at J, with 15 bases between. Germline V gene sequence: CDR1 SNHLY, CDR2 FYNNEI. CDR3 size: 15 residues. For the CDR3, the DNA is TGTGCCAGCAGTGATTCTCGGGGGTCTCGTTCACCCCTCCACTTT. It yields the protein CASSDSRGSRSPLHF.

This clone was recorded only once. The rearrangement links TRBV12-5 to TRBJ2-3; 14 bases align to TRBD2. This CDR3 is built from 17 residues. In germline, CDR1 is LGHNT, CDR2 FRNRAP. The J segment lost 2 bases and the V segment lost 7 bases, leaving 8 bases of the junction unmatched. CDR3 residues: CASADGTSGGITDTQYF. CDR3 sequence (DNA): TGTGCTAGTGCCGACGGGACTAGCGGGGGAATCACAGATACGCAGTATTTT. Looking up the rest from reference TRBV12-5 and TRBJ2-3 gives the full variable domain: DARVTQTPRHKVTEMGQEVTMRCQPILGHNTVFWYRQTMMQGLELLAYFRNRAPLDDSGMPKDRFSAEMPDATLATLKIQPSEPRDSAVYFCASADGTSGGITDTQYFGPGTRLTVL.

This chain uses TRBV7-2 with TRBJ2-5; TRBD2 aligns across 7 bases. CDR1 SGHTA and CDR2 FQGNSA come from the germline V gene. J gave up 14 bases and V 5 bases, and 8 bases lay outside the gene matches. The CDR3 is made up of 11 amino acids. CDR3 nucleotides: TGTGCCAGCAGCCACGGCCCTAGCGGCTACTTC. Residues: CASSHGPSGYF.

This clone is a singleton in its sample. The chain is built from TRBV4-2 and TRBJ1-2, with TRBD1 as a possible D gene (5 bases). CDR1 is LGHNA, CDR2 YNFKEQ, per germline. With 3 bases removed from V and 4 bases from J, the gap between germline ends came to 27 bases. This CDR3 has 19 residues. DNA for the CDR3: TGTGCCAGCAGCCACAAAAATTTCCCAAACCCCAGGGTCAGCTATGGCTACACCTTC. The encoded protein is CASSHKNFPNPRVSYGYTF.

The V gene is TRBV7-3, the J gene TRBJ2-1, with TRBD2 identical over 9 bases. The V and J ends lost 3 bases and 3 bases, in that order; junction bases with no gene match: 3. The length of the CDR3 is 15 residues. CDR1 is SGHTA and CDR2 is FQGTGA in the germline V gene. CDR3 bases: TGTGCCAGCAGCTTCGCTAGCGGGGACTACAATGAGCAGTTCTTC. This translates into CASSFASGDYNEQFF. The variable domain in full, with the rest retrieved from reference TRBV7-3 and TRBJ2-1, is GAGVSQTPSNKVTEKGKYVELRCDPISGHTALYWYRQSLGQGPEFLIYFQGTGAADDSGLPNDRFFAVRPEGSVSTLKIQRTERGDSAVYLCASSFASGDYNEQFFGPGTRLTVL.

In its sample, this clone was seen once. The chain links TRBV9 to TRBJ2-1, with a tentative D call TRBD2 (5 bases). Germline CDR1 and CDR2: SGDLS and YYNGEE. Trimming removed 2 bases at V and 8 bases at J, with 8 bases between. This CDR3 region has 12 residues. The CDR3 nucleotides are TGTGCCAGCAGCGTCTCGGGGTATGAGCAGTTCTTC. Translation: CASSVSGYEQFF.

V and J are TRBV12-5 and TRBJ2-7; 9 bases agree with TRBD1. CDR1 and CDR2 (germline): LGHNT, FRNRAP. The CDR3 is 17 amino acids. J was trimmed by 1 base and V by 0 bases; bases with no gene match: 7. CDR3 bases: TGTGCTAGTGGTTTGGTCCCCTGGACAGGGGAGTCCTACGAGCAGTACTTC. Translated, it gives CASGLVPWTGESYEQYF. Full variable domain (rest looked up from reference TRBV12-5 and TRBJ2-7): DARVTQTPRHKVTEMGQEVTMRCQPILGHNTVFWYRQTMMQGLELLAYFRNRAPLDDSGMPKDRFSAEMPDATLATLKIQPSEPRDSAVYFCASGLVPWTGESYEQYFGPGTRLTVT.

This chain joins TRBV6-4 and TRBJ1-5, with TRBD1 identical over 8 bases. Looked up from germline, CDR1 is MRHNA and CDR2 is SNTAGT. The V segment lost 2 bases and the J segment 5 bases; nucleotides outside the gene matches: 14. CDR3 length equals 18 residues. The CDR3 nucleotides read TGTGCCAGCAGTGACACCCACCACCCGGACAGGGTCTATCAGCCCCAGCATTTT. Amino acid sequence: CASSDTHHPDRVYQPQHF.

The chain recombines TRBV5-5 with TRBJ2-5; D unresolved. CDR1 and CDR2 (germline): SGHKS, YYEKEE (reference sequence). The germline V and J ends were trimmed by 0 bases and 1 base, with 7 bases remaining between them. The CDR3 has 14 residues. The CDR3 DNA reads as TGTGCCAGCAGCTTGGTTCAGATCCAAGAGACCCAGTACTTC. Translated: CASSLVQIQETQYF.

V is TRBV28 and J is TRBJ2-2; no clear D gene. V was cut by 5 bases and J by 6 bases, with 7 bases left in between. The germline V gene encodes CDR1 MDHEN and CDR2 SYDVKM. This CDR3 contains 12 residues. The chain's CDR3 is CASSPEPGELFF. The CDR3 DNA reads TGTGCCAGCAGTCCGGAGCCCGGGGAGCTGTTTTTT.

The J gene is TRBJ2-5, the V gene TRBV7-8; TRBD1 matches 12 bases. Trimming removed 5 bases from V and 4 bases from J; junction bases left unmatched: 8. The CDR3 is 16 residues long. The germline gives CDR1 SGHVS, CDR2 FQNEAQ. Here the CDR3 DNA reads TGTGCCAGCAGCCACCCGGGACAGGGGGCCGGAGAGACCCAGTACTTC. Protein: CASSHPGQGAGETQYF.

The chain couples TRBV7-3 to TRBJ1-3; TRBD1 matches at 7 bases. From germline, CDR1 is SGHTA and CDR2 FQGTGA. The ends lost 1 base at V and 4 bases at J; junction bases unmatched: 4. CDR3 length: 15 amino acids. CDR3 residues: CASSLSRGTGNTIYF. The CDR3 nucleotides read TGTGCCAGCAGCTTAAGCAGGGGGACGGGAAACACCATATATTTT.

A remark on this clone: One end of the junction is discordant with germline, which a read error may explain. This chain uses TRBV4-2 with TRBJ2-6; D perhaps matches TRBD1 (5 bases). CDR3 size: 16 residues. In germline, CDR1 is LGHNA, CDR2 YNFKEQ. The CDR3 bases are TGTGCCAGCAGCCAAGGAAGTGAACCTGGGGCCAACGGCCTGACTTTC. It encodes CASSQGSEPGANGLTF.